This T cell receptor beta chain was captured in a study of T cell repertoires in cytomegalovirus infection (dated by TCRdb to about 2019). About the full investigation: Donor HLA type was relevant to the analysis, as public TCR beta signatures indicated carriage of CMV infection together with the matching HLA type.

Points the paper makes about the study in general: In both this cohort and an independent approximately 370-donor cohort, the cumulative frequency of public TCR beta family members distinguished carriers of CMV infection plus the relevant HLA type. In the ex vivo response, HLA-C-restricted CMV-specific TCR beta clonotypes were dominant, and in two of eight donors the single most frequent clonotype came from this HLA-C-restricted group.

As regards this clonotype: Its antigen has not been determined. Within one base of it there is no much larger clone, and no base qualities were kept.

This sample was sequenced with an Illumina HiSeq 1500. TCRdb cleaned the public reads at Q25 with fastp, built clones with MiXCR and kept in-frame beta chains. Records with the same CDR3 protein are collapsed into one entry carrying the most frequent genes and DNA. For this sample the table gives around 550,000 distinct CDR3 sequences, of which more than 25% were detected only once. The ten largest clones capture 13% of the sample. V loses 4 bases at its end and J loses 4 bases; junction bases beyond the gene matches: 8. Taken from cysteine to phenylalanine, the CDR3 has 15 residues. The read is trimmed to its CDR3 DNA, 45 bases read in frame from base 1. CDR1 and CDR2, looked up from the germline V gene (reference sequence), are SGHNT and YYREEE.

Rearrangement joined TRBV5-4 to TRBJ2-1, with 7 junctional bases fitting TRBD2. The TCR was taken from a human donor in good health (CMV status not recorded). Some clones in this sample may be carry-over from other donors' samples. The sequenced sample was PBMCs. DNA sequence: TGTGCCAGCAGCCTCCAAAGCGGGAAGTACAATGAGCAGTTCTTC. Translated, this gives CASSLQSGKYNEQFF. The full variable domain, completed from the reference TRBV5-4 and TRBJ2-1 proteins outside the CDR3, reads ETGVTQSPTHLIKTRGQQVTLRCSSQSGHNTVSWYQQALGQGPQFIFQYYREEENGRGNFPPRFSGLQFPNYSSELNVNALELDDSALYLCASSLQSGKYNEQFFGPGTRLTVL.